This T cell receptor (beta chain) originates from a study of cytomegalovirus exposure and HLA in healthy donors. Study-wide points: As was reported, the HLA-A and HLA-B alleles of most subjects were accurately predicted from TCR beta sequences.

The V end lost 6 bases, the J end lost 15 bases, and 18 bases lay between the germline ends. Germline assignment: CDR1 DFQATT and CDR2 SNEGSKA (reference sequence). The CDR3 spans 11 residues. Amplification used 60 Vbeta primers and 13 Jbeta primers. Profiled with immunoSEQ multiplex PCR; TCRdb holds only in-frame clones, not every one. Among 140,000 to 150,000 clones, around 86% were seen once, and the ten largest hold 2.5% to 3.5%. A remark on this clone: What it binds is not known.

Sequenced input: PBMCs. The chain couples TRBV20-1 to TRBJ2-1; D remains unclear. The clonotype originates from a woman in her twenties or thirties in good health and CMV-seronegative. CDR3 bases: TGCAGTGCGCTGACTGAATTCATGCTGTTCTTC. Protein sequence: CSALTEFMLFF.